The present entry profiles one TCR beta chain with its context. Its antigen is not yet known. No base qualities exist here, and no much larger clone lies one base off it. This record comes from a study of blood T cell repertoires in COVID-19 (dated by TCRdb to 2018 to 2020). A note on the overall study: Samples covering the acute and convalescent phases of COVID-19 were provided by collaborators in the United States, Italy and Spain. The material from the prospective study consisted of cDNA or gDNA derived from T cells, B-cell-depleted T cells, or PBMCs. Subjects who had been exposed to COVID-19, were actively infected with it, or had recovered from it provided the deeply sampled blood TCRbeta repertoires that made up the dataset. The repertoires were made available in a free public database intended to serve as a resource for research on the immune response to SARS-CoV-2. The samples were drawn from the first 160 participants of the ongoing ImmuneRACE study and from 950 to 1,500 subjects provided by 6 global collaborators. Nearly every sample came with metadata listing a de-identified subject ID, COVID-19 status, age in years and sex. Where HLA class I and class II types were available, the types were taken from metadata supplied by the sample provider, not from assay-based typing.

Whole blood was collected in K2EDTA tubes by collaborating institutions according to the institutions' own protocols. Collaborator samples were shipped for TCRbeta analysis as frozen whole blood, isolated PBMCs, or DNA extracted from either sample type. The immunoSEQ Assay, a bias-controlled multiplex PCR, was used to amplify TCRbeta CDR3 regions from genomic DNA. For the original study's pipeline: Nucleated cell counts per sample were estimated from amplification of reference gene primers within the assay. To quantify the absolute abundance of each unique TCRbeta CDR3 rearrangement, sequence reads were collapsed and filtered. For each sample, productive Simpson clonality was calculated as the square root of Simpson's diversity index over productive rearrangements. TCRdb's version of the immuneACCESS table is confined to in-frame rearrangements and falls short of the full clone set. An unresolved V gene accounts for under half of the shortfall where checked; the remainder is of unknown origin. That table supplies the V and J calls and clone size; D and trimming were determined from the DNA. The sample table shows 80,000 to 100,000 clones, and 86% are seen once. The top ten clonotypes cover 10% of the sample.

What the work shows at the level of the full study, not this receptor alone: Clinical and demographic metadata were provided uncurated, with the amount varying by source and participant.

The TCR was taken from a man over 45 with acute or convalescent COVID-19. Specimen: peripheral blood.

The nucleotide sequence reads TGTGCCACCAGGGGCGGGCCGCGAGAGACCCAGTACTTC. It is translated as CATRGGPRETQYF. The rearranged chain carries TRBV24-1 and TRBJ2-5; possibly the D gene is TRBD2, per 5 matching bases. Taken from the germline V gene, the CDR1 and CDR2 loops are KGHDR and SFDVKD. The CDR3 covers 13 residues, taking in both the cysteine and the phenylalanine. Only the CDR3 DNA is retained, 39 bases long and in frame from the first base. Relative to germline, V is 7 bases shorter and J is 4 bases shorter, with 12 bases between their ends.